The source of this T cell receptor (beta chain) is a study of T cells in Graves' hyperthyroidism and ophthalmopathy. Across the whole study: Peripheral blood collection took place at initial diagnosis, before any treatment. Regarding the study as a whole: Classification by a 13 V-J model distinguished ophthalmopathy from stable hyperthyroidism. Blood samples included most of the expanded thyroid clonotypes exceeding 0.001. Ophthalmopathy prediction by the model preceded onset by a median approximately 6.1 months.

The source material, RNA transcripts, was used to amplify TCR beta CDR3 regions. HTBI primers were the set used in a first-round RT-PCR of the TCR CDR3. Each CDR3 protein is one row after TCRdb ran MiXCR on the multiplex PCR reads. Altogether 650,000 to 700,000 distinct CDR3 sequences are present, about 18% being singletons, with the ten largest covering 15% to 17%. This clonotype was counted only a few times. The target antigen is unknown. V was clipped by 0 bases and J by 2 bases, with 5 bases between them. The CDR3 loop spans 14 amino acids. From germline, CDR1 is MNHNY and CDR2 SVGAGI (reference sequence).

The origin of this receptor is a man in his fifties with Graves' hyperthyroidism. The chain couples TRBV6-6 to TRBJ1-5, with D uncertain. The material sequenced was blood. The CDR3 sequence is CASSYSNGNQPQHF. In DNA, the CDR3 is TGTGCCAGCAGTTACTCGAATGGCAATCAGCCCCAGCATTTT.